Detailed here is one TCR beta chain. The CDR3 loop spans 14 amino acids. The germline gives CDR1 SEHNR, CDR2 FQNEAQ (reference sequence). V shed 1 base and J 5 bases; nucleotides not matched to a gene: 3. This specimen belongs to a study of glioma-infiltrating T cells after dendritic cell vaccination. Study-level background: Monocyte-derived dendritic cells, cultured 6 to 7 days with IL-4 and GM-CSF, were pulsed with autologous tumor lysate.

Repertoires were generated with immunoSEQ multiplex PCR, while TCRdb's copy carries only in-frame clones and drops some. The table records fewer than 110,000 clones, roughly 76% of them present only once. The sample in question was blood, obtained before dendritic cell vaccination. The V call is TRBV7-9, the J call TRBJ1-2, with TRBD1 matching over 8 bases. This clonotype was sampled from a human donor with glioblastoma. The CDR3 DNA reads as TGTGCCAGCAGCTTAGATCAGGGGGCGTATGGCTACACCTTC. It specifies CASSLDQGAYGYTF.